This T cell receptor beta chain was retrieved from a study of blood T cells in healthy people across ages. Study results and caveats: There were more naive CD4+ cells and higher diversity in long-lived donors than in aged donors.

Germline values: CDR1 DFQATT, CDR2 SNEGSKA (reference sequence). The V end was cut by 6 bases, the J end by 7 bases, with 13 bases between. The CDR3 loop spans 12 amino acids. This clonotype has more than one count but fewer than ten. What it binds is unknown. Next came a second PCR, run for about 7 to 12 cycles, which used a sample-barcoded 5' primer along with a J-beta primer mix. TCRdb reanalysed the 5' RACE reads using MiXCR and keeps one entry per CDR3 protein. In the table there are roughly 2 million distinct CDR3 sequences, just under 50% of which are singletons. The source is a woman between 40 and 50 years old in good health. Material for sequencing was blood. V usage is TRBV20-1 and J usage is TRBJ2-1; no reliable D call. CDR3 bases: TGCAGTGCCGAGAGGCAGTCTAATGAGCAGTTCTTC. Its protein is CSAERQSNEQFF.